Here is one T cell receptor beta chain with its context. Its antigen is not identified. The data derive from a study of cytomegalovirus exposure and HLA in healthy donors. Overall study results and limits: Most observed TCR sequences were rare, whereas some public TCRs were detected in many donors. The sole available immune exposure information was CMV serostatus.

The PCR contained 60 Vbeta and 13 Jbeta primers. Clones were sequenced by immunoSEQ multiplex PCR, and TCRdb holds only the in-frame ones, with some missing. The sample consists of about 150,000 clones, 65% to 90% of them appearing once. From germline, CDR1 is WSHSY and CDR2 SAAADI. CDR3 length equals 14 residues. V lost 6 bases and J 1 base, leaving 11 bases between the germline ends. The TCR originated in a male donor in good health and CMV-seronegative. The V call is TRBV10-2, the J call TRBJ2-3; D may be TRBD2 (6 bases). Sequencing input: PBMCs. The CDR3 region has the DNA TGCGCCAGCAGGGAGGGGAGAGGCACAGATACGCAGTATTTT. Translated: CASREGRGTDTQYF.